What follows is one T cell receptor beta chain and its context. The antigen is undetermined. This sample was taken from a study of shared clonotypes between healthy human individuals. Findings and limits, study-wide: An effect of sequencing depth on clonotype sharing among donors was expected. Naive subsets generally had larger estimated richness than memory subsets. Relative to their counterparts shared across all four donors, non-shared clonotypes exhibited diminished generation probabilities.

It was across several immunoSEQ plates that each subset's genomic DNA was evenly split. The repertoire was sequenced with immunoSEQ multiplex PCR; TCRdb's copy has only in-frame clones and lacks some. The sample lists just over 2,000,000 clones, 85% to 95% occurring once. The CDR3 extends over 14 amino acids. The V and J ends lost 6 bases and 5 bases, in that order; junction bases with no gene match: 1. The germline V gene has CDR1 SNHLY and CDR2 FYNNEI. The TCR comes from a man aged 18 to 29 in good health. The J gene is TRBJ2-1, the V gene TRBV2, with 13 positions matching TRBD2. The specimen sequenced was naive CD4+ T cells sorted from blood. Noted subset: CD45RA+ positively selected. The DNA of the CDR3 is TGTGCCAGCAGCACTAGCGGGGGGGACAATGAGCAGTTCTTC. As protein: CASSTSGGDNEQFF.